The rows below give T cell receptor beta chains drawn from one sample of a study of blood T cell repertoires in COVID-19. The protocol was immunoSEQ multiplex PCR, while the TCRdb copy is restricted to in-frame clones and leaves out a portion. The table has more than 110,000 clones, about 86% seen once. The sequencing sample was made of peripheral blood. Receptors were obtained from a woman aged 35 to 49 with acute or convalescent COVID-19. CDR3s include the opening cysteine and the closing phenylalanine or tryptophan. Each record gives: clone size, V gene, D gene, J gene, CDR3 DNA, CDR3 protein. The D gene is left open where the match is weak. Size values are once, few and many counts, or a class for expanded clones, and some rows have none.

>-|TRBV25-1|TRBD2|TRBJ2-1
TGTGCCAGTCGACTAGCGGGCTCCTACAATGAGCAGTTCTTC
CASRLAGSYNEQFF
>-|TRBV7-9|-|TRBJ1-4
TGTGCCAGCAGCTTAGGGGCCCTAGGAGGTGAAAAACTGTTTTTT
CASSLGALGGEKLFF
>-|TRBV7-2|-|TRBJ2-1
TGTGCCAGCAGCCTTCGGTCGGGATTCCACAATGAGCAGTTCTTC
CASSLRSGFHNEQFF
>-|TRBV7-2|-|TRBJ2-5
TGTGCCAGCAGCTTAGCGGGGCAGGTCCAAGAGACCCAGTACTTC
CASSLAGQVQETQYF
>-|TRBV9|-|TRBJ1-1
TGTGCCAGCAGCCTCACAGATAACACTGAAGCTTTCTTT
CASSLTDNTEAFF
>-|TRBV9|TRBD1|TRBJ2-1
TGTGCCAGCAGCTCGACAGGGGAAACCTACAATGAGCAGTTCTTC
CASSSTGETYNEQFF
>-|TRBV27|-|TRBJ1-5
TGTGCCAGCAGTTTAGGTGCAGGGCTTAGCAATCAGCCCCAGCATTTT
CASSLGAGLSNQPQHF
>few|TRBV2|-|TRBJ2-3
TGTGCCTGTGACTCGCCAGACAGAGATACGCAGTATTTT
CACDSPDRDTQYF
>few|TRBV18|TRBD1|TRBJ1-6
TGTGCCAGCTCACCCGACAGGGGGAGTTCACCCCTCCACTTT
CASSPDRGSSPLHF
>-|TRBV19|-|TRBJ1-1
TGTGCCAGTAGTATGTCTTGGGCTTCGAACACTGAAGCTTTCTTT
CASSMSWASNTEAFF
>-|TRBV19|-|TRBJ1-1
TGTGCCAGTAGTGCGGGGGATACTGAAGCTTTCTTT
CASSAGDTEAFF
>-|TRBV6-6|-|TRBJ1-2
TGTGCCAGCAGAAGACAGGAGATTAACTATGGCTACACCTTC
CASRRQEINYGYTF
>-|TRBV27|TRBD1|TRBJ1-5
TGTGCCAGCAGCCTTTGGGGGGAAGGGGGCATAGGTGCTCAGCCCCAGCATTTT
CASSLWGEGGIGAQPQHF